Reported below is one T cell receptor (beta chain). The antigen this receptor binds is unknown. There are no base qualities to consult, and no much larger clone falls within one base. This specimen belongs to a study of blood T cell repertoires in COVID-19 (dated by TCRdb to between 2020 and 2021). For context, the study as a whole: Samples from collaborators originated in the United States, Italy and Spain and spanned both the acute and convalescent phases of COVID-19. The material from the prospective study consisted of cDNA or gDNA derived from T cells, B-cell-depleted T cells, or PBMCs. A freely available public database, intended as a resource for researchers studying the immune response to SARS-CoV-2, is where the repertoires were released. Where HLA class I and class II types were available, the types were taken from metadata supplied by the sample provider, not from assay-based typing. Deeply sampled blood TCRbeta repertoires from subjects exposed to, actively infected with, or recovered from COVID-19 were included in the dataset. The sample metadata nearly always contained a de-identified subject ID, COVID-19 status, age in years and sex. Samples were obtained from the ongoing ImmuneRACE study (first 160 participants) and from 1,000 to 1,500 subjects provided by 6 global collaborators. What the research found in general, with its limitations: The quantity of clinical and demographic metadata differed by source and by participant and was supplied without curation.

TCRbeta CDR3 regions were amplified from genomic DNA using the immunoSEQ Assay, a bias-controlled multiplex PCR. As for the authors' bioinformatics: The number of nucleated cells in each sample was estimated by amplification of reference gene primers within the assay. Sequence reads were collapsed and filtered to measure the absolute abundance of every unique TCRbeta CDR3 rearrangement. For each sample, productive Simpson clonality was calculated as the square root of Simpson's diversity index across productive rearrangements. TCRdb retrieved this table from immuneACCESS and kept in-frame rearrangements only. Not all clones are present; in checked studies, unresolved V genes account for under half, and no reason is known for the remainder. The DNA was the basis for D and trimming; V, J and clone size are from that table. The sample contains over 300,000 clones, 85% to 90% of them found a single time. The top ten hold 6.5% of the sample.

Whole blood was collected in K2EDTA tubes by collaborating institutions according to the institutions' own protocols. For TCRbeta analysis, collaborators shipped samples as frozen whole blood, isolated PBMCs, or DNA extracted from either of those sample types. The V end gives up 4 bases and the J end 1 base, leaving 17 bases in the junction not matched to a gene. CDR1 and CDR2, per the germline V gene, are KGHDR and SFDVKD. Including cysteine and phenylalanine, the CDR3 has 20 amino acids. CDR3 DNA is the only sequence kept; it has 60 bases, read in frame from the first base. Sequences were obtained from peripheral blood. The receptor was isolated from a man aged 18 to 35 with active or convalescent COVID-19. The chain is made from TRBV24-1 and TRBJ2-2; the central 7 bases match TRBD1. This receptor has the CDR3 CATSDPPGQPSIGNTGELFF. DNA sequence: TGTGCCACCAGTGACCCTCCGGGACAGCCATCCATTGGGAACACCGGGGAGCTGTTTTTT.